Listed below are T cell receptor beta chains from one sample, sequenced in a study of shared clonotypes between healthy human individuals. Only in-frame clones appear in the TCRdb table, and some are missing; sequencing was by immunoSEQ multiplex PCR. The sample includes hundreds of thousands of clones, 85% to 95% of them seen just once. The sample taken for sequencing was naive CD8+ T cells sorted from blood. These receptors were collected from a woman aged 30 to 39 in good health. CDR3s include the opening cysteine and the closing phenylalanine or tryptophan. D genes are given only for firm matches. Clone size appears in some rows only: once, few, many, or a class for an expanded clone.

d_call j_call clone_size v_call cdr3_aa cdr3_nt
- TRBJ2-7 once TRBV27 CASSAAPSYEQYF TGTGCCAGCTCAGCGGCCCCCTCCTACGAGCAGTACTTC
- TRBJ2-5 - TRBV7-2 CASSSHWTSGVETQYF TGTGCCAGCAGCTCCCATTGGACATCGGGTGTCGAGACCCAGTACTTC
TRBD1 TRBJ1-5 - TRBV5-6 CASSSTGSQPQHF TGTGCCAGCAGCTCGACAGGGAGTCAGCCCCAGCATTTT
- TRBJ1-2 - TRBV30 CAWSPPPPGFINYGYTF TGTGCCTGGAGTCCCCCGCCCCCTGGATTTATTAACTATGGCTACACCTTC
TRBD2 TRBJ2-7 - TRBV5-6 CASSPTSGRPYYEQYF TGTGCCAGCAGTCCGACTAGCGGGAGACCCTACTACGAGCAGTACTTC
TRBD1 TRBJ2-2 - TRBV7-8 CASSLTGTGGTGELFF TGTGCCAGCAGCTTGACCGGGACAGGGGGCACCGGGGAGCTGTTTTTT
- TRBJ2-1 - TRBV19 CASTSPTANNEQFF TGTGCCAGCACATCGCCGACAGCAAACAATGAGCAGTTCTTC
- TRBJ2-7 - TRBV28 CASSLTGTTYEQYF TGTGCCAGCAGTTTGACAGGCACCACCTACGAGCAGTACTTC
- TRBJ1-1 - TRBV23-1 CASSQWTGFF TGCGCCAGCAGTCAATGGACGGGTTTCTTT
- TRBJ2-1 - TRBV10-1 CASSEYPEGLYNEQFF TGCGCCAGCAGTGAGTATCCCGAAGGATTATACAATGAGCAGTTCTTC
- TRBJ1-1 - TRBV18 CASSEWRYTEAFF TGTGCCAGCTCAGAGTGGCGATACACTGAAGCTTTCTTT
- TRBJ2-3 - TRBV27 CASSEGDTQYF TGTGCCAGCAGTGAGGGAGATACGCAGTATTTT
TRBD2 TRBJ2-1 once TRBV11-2 CASSLGGEGIQDARVEQFF TGTGCCAGCAGCTTAGGTGGGGAGGGGATACAGGACGCCCGTGTAGAGCAGTTCTTC
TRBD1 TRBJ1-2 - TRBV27 CASRYGTGAPGGYTF TGTGCCAGCAGATACGGGACAGGGGCCCCGGGTGGCTACACCTTC
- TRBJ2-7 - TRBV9 CASSVGAGSYEQYF TGTGCCAGCAGCGTAGGGGCGGGCTCCTACGAGCAGTACTTC
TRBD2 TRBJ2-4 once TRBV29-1 CSVEDGFLAGGNIQYF TGCAGCGTTGAAGATGGTTTCCTAGCGGGAGGGAACATTCAGTACTTC
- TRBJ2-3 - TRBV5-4 CASSLVPDFTDTQYF TGTGCCAGCAGCTTGGTTCCGGACTTCACAGATACGCAGTATTTT
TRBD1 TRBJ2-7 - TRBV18 CASSPAGGNEQYF TGTGCCAGCTCACCGGCAGGGGGCAACGAGCAGTACTTC
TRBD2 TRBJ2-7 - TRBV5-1 CASSGGTSGRYEQYF TGCGCCAGCAGCGGGGGGACTAGCGGGAGATACGAGCAGTACTTC
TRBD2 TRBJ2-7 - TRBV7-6 CASSFGVGGSLEEQYF TGTGCCAGCAGCTTTGGGGTGGGCGGGAGTCTAGAAGAGCAGTACTTC
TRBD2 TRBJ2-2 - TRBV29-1 CSPARASGTGELFF TGCTCTCCTGCCAGGGCTAGCGGCACCGGGGAGCTGTTTTTT
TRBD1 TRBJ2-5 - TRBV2 CATSWTGGAETQYF TGTGCCACCTCTTGGACAGGGGGCGCGGAGACCCAGTACTTC
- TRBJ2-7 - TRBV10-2 CASSDDLDRPYEQYF TGCGCCAGCAGCGATGATCTTGACAGGCCCTACGAGCAGTACTTC
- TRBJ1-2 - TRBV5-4 CASSLGENGYTF TGTGCCAGCAGCTTAGGGGAAAATGGCTACACCTTC
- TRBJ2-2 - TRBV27 CASSFGRTGELFF TGTGCCAGCAGTTTCGGGCGGACCGGGGAGCTGTTTTTT
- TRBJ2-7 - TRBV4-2 CASSQSSSYEQYF TGTGCCAGCAGCCAAAGTAGCTCCTACGAGCAGTACTTC
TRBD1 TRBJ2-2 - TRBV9 CASSRTGGADTGELFF TGTGCCAGCAGCCGGACAGGGGGCGCGGACACCGGGGAGCTGTTTTTT
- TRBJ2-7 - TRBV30 CAWSVSRGYEQYF TGTGCCTGGAGTGTGAGCAGGGGCTACGAGCAGTACTTC
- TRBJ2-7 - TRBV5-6 CASSFGGSTYEQYF TGTGCCAGCAGCTTTGGCGGATCAACCTACGAGCAGTACTTC
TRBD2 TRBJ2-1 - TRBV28 CASGERPAGELDEQFF TGTGCCAGCGGAGAAAGACCAGCGGGAGAATTGGATGAGCAGTTCTTC
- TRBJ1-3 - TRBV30 CAWSFFSGNTIYF TGTGCCTGGAGCTTCTTCTCTGGAAACACCATATATTTT
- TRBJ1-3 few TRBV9 CASSVGRDSGNTIYF TGTGCCAGCAGCGTCGGGAGGGACTCTGGAAACACCATATATTTT
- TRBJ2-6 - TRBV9 CASSEAGANVLTF TGTGCCAGCAGCGAAGCTGGGGCCAACGTCCTGACTTTC
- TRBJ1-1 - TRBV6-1 CASSEGQGAFF TGTGCCAGCAGTGAGGGACAAGGGGCTTTCTTT
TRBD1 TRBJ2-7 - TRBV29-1 CSVGDRGQYEQYF TGCAGCGTCGGGGACAGGGGGCAATACGAGCAGTACTTC
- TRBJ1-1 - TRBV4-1 CASSQGGLVTEAFF TGCGCCAGCAGCCAAGGAGGCTTGGTGACTGAAGCTTTCTTT
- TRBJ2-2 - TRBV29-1 CSVELRAPGPGGELFF TGCAGCGTTGAATTGCGCGCTCCGGGGCCCGGCGGGGAGCTGTTTTTT
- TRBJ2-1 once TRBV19 CASSPDSYNEQFF TGTGCCAGTAGCCCCGACTCCTACAATGAGCAGTTCTTC
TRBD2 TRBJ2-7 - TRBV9 CASSSHGGTSPYEQYF TGTGCCAGCAGCTCCCATGGTGGGACTAGTCCCTACGAGCAGTACTTC
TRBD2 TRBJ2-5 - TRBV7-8 CASSRPLAGLGETQYF TGTGCCAGCAGCCGGCCCCTAGCGGGACTAGGGGAGACCCAGTACTTC
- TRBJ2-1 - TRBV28 CAIGGPNEQFF TGTGCCATCGGGGGGCCAAATGAGCAGTTCTTC